This is a list of T cell receptor beta chains from one sample in a study of early T cells in non-severe SARS-CoV-2 infection. Using its own MiXCR run on the 5' RACE reads, TCRdb lists one record per CDR3 protein. This sample has about 59,000 distinct CDR3 sequences, with roughly an eighth found just once. The sequencing here drew on whole blood, taken at baseline. These receptors were obtained from an adult who was a healthcare worker with PCR-confirmed SARS-CoV-2 infection or an uninfected control (not recorded which). Each CDR3 is given with its conserved first and last residue. D genes are given only for firm matches. Part of the rows lack a size; the others show once, few, many or a class for expanded clones.

>TRBV9|TRBJ2-3|.|.
CASSVGANQGVDTQYF
TGTGCCAGCAGCGTAGGGGCTAATCAAGGGGTGGATACGCAGTATTTT
>TRBV18|TRBJ2-3|.|TRBD2
CASSSLAGVIDTQYF
TGTGCCAGCTCGTCACTAGCGGGGGTGATAGATACGCAGTATTTT
>TRBV27|TRBJ1-5|many|TRBD1
CASSLTGTGVSNQPQHF
TGTGCCAGCAGCCTTACCGGGACAGGGGTTAGCAATCAGCCCCAGCATTTT
>TRBV4-2|TRBJ2-7|many|TRBD2
CASSHRTSASYEQYF
TGTGCCAGCAGCCACCGGACTAGCGCCTCCTACGAGCAGTACTTC
>TRBV9|TRBJ2-7|few|.
CASSGTTLEQYF
TGTGCCAGCAGCGGAACCACTCTGGAGCAGTACTTC
>TRBV7-9|TRBJ2-3|medium-sized|TRBD2
CASSYSGGTDTQYF
TGTGCCAGCAGCTATAGCGGGGGGACAGATACGCAGTATTTT
>TRBV20-1|TRBJ1-1|many|.
CSVLRDPSSEAFF
TGCAGTGTTCTCCGGGACCCCTCCAGTGAAGCTTTCTTT
>TRBV20-1|TRBJ2-2|many|TRBD2
CSAALAANTGELFF
TGCAGTGCCGCACTAGCGGCGAACACCGGGGAGCTGTTTTTT
>TRBV2|TRBJ2-2|.|.
CASSEEMNTGELFF
TGTGCCAGCAGTGAGGAGATGAACACCGGGGAGCTGTTTTTT
>TRBV5-1|TRBJ2-3|many|TRBD2
CASSLASGGLSDTQYF
TGCGCCAGCAGCTTGGCCAGCGGGGGGCTCTCAGATACGCAGTATTTT
>TRBV19|TRBJ1-5|few|TRBD1
CASSNQGAGQPQHF
TGTGCCAGTAGTAACCAGGGGGCAGGTCAGCCCCAGCATTTT
>TRBV6-5|TRBJ2-1|few|TRBD2
CASSYSSHRGRSSEQFF
TGTGCCAGCAGTTACTCATCCCATCGCGGGAGGTCCTCCGAGCAGTTCTTC
>TRBV5-6|TRBJ2-5|few|TRBD1
CASSFERDREETQYF
TGTGCCAGCAGCTTCGAGCGGGACAGGGAAGAGACCCAGTACTTC
>TRBV20-1|TRBJ2-7|.|TRBD2
CSAPGTFLTSGALKEQYF
TGCAGTGCTCCGGGGACATTTCTTACTAGCGGGGCCCTTAAAGAGCAGTACTTC
>TRBV11-2|TRBJ2-7|.|.
CASSLGLGPQYEQYF
TGTGCCAGCAGCTTAGGCTTGGGACCTCAATACGAGCAGTACTTC
>TRBV28|TRBJ2-3|.|.
CASSLTPKDTQYF
TGTGCCAGCAGTCTAACCCCCAAAGATACGCAGTATTTT
>TRBV13|TRBJ1-5|few|.
CASSLGGQPQHF
TGTGCCAGCAGCTTAGGCGGACAGCCCCAGCATTTT
>TRBV7-8|TRBJ2-7|few|.
CASSGAWDPSEQYF
TGTGCCAGCAGCGGAGCATGGGACCCTAGCGAGCAGTACTTC